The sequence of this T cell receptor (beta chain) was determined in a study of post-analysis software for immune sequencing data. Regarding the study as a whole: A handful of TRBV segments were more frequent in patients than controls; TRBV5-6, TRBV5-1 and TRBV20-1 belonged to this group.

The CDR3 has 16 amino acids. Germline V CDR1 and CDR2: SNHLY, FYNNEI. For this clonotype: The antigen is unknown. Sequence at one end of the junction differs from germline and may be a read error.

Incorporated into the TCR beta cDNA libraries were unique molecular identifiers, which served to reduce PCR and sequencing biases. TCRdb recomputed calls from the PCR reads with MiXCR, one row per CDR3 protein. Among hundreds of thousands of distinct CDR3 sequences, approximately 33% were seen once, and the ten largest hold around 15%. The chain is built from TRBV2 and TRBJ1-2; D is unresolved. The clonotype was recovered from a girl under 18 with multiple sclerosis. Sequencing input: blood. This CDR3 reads CASSEDPFTQPHGYTF. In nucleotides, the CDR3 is TGTGCCAGCAGCGAAGATCCCTTCACACAGCCTCATGGCTACACCTTC.